This TCR beta chain was sequenced during a study of T-cell reconstitution after alpha-beta-depleted transplantation in children. Unique molecular identifiers were incorporated during preparation of the TCRbeta library. TCRdb re-derived calls from the PCR reads in MiXCR, one entry per CDR3 protein. This sample has 150,000 to 200,000 distinct CDR3 sequences; approximately 6.8% occur once, and the top ten carry about 3%. The CDR3 sequence is 16 residues long. The V gene's germline CDR1 is MGHRA and CDR2 YSYEKL. V lost 3 bases and J lost 7; bases outside the gene matches: 13. The TCR originated in a human donor who donated a stem cell graft to a child with Wiskott-Aldrich syndrome. The chain employs TRBV4-1 and TRBJ2-7; TRBD1 matches 9 bases. This specimen was PBMCs from the stem cell graft donor, taken from the stem cell graft. CDR3 sequence reads: CASSQGRGQGVGEQYF. CDR3 nucleotides: TGCGCCAGCAGCCAGGGCCGGGGACAGGGCGTAGGGGAGCAGTACTTC.